This T cell receptor (beta chain) was observed in a study of early T cells in non-severe SARS-CoV-2 infection. This clonotype was recorded at least ten times. Using its own MiXCR run on the 5' RACE reads, TCRdb lists one record per CDR3 protein. The sample comprises tens of thousands of distinct CDR3 sequences, 10% to 15% of which are singletons, and around 5.1% rests with the top ten. Trimming stripped 5 bases from V and 4 bases from J, with 21 bases between. CDR1 SEHNR and CDR2 FQNEAQ come from the germline V gene (reference sequence). This CDR3 has 16 residues. Sequenced material: whole blood. This TCR was sampled from an adult who was a healthcare worker with PCR-confirmed SARS-CoV-2 infection or an uninfected control (not recorded which). V gene TRBV7-9 combines with J gene TRBJ2-7, with D possibly being TRBD2 (6 bases). CDR3 region: CASSVSPPGLQYEQYF. As DNA, the CDR3 is TGTGCCAGCAGCGTTAGCCCCCCAGGACTACAGTACGAGCAGTACTTC.